This T cell receptor (beta chain) was recovered during a study of OX40 agonist ivuxolimab in advanced cancers. Study results and caveats: Also showing low normalized T-cell clonal expansion were some of the nonresponders.

In regard to this clone: Antigen unknown.

The repertoire was sequenced with immunoSEQ multiplex PCR; TCRdb's copy has only in-frame clones and lacks some. The sample contains under 50,000 clones, roughly 85% of which appear only once. V lost 3 bases and J 7 bases, leaving 16 bases between the germline ends. The length of the CDR3 is 15 residues. Germline lookup yields CDR1 MNHNS and CDR2 SASEGT. The origin of this receptor is an adult with an advanced solid tumor such as melanoma, head and neck, liver or kidney cancer. The sample here was CD4+ or CD8+ T cells sorted from blood, taken in a trial of the OX40 agonist ivuxolimab. The V gene is TRBV6-1, the J gene TRBJ2-1; tentatively, D is TRBD2 (5 bases). CDR3 amino acids: CASSDRFWENNEQFF. The CDR3 DNA reads TGTGCCAGCAGTGACCGGTTCTGGGAGAATAATGAGCAGTTCTTC.